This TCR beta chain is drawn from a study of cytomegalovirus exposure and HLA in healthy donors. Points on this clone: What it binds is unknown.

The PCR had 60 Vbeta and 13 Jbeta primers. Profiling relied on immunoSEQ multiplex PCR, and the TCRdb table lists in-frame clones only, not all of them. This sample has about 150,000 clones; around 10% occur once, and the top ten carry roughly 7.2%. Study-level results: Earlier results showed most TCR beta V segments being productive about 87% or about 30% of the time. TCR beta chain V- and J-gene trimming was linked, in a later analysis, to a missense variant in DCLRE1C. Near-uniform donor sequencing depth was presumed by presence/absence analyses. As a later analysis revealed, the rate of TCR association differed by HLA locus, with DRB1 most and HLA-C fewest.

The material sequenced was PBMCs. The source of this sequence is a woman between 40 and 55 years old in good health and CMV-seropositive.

DNA for the CDR3: TGTGCAAGTCGCTTAGCACGTCCGAGAGATCAGCCCCAGCATTTT. Amino acid sequence: CASRLARPRDQPQHF. V usage is TRBV12-2 and J usage is TRBJ1-5. TRBV12-2 is noted as a pseudogene. The CDR3 loop spans 15 amino acids.